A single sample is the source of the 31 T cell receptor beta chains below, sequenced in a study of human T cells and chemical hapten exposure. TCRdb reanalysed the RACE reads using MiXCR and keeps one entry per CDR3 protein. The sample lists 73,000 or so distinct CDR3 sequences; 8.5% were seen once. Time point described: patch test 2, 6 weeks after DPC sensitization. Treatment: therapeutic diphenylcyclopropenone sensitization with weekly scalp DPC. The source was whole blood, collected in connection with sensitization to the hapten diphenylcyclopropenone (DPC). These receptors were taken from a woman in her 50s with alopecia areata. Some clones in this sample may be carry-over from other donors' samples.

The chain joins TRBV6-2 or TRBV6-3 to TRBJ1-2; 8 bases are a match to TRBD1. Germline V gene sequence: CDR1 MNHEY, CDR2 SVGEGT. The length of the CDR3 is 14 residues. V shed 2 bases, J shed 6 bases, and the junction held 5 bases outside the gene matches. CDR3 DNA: TGTGCCAGCAGTTACGAGACAGGGGATAATGGCTACACCTTC. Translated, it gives CASSYETGDNGYTF.

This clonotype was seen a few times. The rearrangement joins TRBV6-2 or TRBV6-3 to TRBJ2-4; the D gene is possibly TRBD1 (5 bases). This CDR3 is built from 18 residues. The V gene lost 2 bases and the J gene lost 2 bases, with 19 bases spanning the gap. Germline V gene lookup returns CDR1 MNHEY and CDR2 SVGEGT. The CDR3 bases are TGTGCCAGCAGTTACCCTATAGGACAAGTAGGGTCCAAAAACATTCAGTACTTC. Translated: CASSYPIGQVGSKNIQYF.

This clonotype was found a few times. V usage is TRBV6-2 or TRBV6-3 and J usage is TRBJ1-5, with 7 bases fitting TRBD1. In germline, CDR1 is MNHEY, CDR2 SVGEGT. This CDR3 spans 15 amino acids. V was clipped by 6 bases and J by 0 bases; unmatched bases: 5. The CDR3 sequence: CASRRGQASNQPQHF. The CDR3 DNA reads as TGTGCCAGCAGACGAGGACAGGCTAGCAATCAGCCCCAGCATTTT.

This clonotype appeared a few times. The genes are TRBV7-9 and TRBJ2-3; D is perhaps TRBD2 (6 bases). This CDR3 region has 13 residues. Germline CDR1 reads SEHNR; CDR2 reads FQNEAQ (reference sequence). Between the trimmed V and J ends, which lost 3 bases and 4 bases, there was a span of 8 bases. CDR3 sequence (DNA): TGTGCCAGCAGCTTGGGGACTTCAGATACGCAGTATTTT. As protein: CASSLGTSDTQYF.

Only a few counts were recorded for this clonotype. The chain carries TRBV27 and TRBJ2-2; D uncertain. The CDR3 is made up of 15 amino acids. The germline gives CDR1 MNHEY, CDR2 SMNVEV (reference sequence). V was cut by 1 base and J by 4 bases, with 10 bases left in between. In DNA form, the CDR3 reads TGTGCCAGCAGTTTATATCTAGGCGGCACCGGGGAGCTGTTTTTT. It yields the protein CASSLYLGGTGELFF.

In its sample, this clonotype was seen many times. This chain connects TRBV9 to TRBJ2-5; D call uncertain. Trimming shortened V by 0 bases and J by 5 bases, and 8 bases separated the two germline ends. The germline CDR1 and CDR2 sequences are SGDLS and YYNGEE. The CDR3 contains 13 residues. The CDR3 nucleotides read TGTGCCAGCAGCGTAGTGAAGGGCGAGACCCAGTACTTC. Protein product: CASSVVKGETQYF.

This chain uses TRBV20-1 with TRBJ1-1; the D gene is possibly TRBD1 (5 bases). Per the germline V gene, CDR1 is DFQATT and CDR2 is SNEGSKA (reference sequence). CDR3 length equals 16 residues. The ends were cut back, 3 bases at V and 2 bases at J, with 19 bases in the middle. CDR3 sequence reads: CSASQNPGALNTEAFF. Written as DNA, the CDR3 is TGCAGTGCTAGCCAAAACCCCGGGGCCCTTAACACTGAAGCTTTCTTT.

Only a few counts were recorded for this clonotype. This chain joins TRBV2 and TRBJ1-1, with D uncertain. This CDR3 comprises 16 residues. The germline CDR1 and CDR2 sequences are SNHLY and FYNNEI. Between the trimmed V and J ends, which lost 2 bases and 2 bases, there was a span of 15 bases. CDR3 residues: CASSELGSLPNTEAFF. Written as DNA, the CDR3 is TGTGCCAGCAGTGAACTTGGTTCACTCCCCAACACTGAAGCTTTCTTT.

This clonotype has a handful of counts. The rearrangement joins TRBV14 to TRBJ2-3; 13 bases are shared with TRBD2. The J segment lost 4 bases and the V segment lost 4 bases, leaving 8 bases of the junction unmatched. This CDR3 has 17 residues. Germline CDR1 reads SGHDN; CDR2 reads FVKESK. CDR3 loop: CASSLRRTSGSADTQYF. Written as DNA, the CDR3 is TGTGCCAGCAGCCTCCGGAGGACTAGCGGGAGCGCAGATACGCAGTATTTT.

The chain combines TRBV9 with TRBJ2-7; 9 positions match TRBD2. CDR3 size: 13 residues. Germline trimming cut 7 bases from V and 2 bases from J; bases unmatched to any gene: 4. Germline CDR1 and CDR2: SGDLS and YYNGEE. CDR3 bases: TGTGCCAGCGGGCCTAGCGGGACCTACGAGCAGTACTTC. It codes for CASGPSGTYEQYF. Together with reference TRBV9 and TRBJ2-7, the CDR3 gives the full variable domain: DSGVTQTPKHLITATGQRVTLRCSPRSGDLSVYWYQQSLDQGLQFLIQYYNGEERAKGNILERFSAQQFPDLHSELNLSSLELGDSALYFCASGPSGTYEQYFGPGTRLTVT.

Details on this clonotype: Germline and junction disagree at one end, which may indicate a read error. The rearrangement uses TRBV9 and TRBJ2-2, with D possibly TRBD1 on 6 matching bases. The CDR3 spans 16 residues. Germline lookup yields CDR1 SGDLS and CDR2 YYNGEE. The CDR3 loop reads CVSSAQGRGDTGELFF. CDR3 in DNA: TGTGTCAGCAGCGCCCAGGGCAGGGGAGACACCGGGGAGCTGTTTTTT.

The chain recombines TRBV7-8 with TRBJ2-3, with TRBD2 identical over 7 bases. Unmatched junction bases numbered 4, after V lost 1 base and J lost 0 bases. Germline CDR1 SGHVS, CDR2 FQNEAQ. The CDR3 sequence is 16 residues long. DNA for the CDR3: TGTGCCAGCAGCTTAGTAGCGGGTCCTAGCACAGATACGCAGTATTTT. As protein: CASSLVAGPSTDTQYF.

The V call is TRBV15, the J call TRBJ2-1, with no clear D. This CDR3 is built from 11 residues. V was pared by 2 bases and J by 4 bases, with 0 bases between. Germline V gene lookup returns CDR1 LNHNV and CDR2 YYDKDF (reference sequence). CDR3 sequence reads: CATSRYNEQFF. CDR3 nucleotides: TGTGCCACCAGCAGATACAATGAGCAGTTCTTC.

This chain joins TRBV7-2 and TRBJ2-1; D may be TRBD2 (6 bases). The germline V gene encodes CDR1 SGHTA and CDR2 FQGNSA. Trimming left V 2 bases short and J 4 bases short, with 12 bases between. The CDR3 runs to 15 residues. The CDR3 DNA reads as TGTGCCAGCAGCTTACCAACGGGGGTTTACAATGAGCAGTTCTTC. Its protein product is CASSLPTGVYNEQFF.

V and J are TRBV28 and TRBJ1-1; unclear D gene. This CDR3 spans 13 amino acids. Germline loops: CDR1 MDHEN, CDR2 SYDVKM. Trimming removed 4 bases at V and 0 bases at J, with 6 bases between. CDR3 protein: CASSWTLNTEAFF. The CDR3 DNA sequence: TGTGCCAGCAGTTGGACTTTGAACACTGAAGCTTTCTTT.

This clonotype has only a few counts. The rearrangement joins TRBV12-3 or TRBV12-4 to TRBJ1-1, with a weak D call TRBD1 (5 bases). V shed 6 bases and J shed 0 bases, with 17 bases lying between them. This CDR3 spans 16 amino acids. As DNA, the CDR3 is TGTGCCAGCAGGCGGGACGGAAGGACCATGAACACTGAAGCTTTCTTT. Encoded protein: CASRRDGRTMNTEAFF.

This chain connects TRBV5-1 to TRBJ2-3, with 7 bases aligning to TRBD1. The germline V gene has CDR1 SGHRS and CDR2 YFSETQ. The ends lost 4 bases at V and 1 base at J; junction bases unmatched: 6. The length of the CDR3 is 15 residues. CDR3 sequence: CASSPRQGGTDTQYF. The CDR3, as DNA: TGCGCCAGCAGCCCCAGACAGGGAGGCACAGATACGCAGTATTTT.

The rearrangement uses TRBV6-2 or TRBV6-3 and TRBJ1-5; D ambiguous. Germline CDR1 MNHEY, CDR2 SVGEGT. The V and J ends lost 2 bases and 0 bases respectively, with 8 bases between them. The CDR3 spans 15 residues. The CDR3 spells CASSYTVDSNQPQHF. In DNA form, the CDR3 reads TGTGCCAGCAGTTACACGGTGGATAGCAATCAGCCCCAGCATTTT.

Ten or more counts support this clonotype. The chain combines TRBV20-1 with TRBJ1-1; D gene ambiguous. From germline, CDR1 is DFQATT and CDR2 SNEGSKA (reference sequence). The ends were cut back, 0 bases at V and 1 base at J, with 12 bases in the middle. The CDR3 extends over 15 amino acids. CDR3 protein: CSARESGRANTEAFF. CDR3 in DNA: TGCAGTGCTAGAGAATCGGGAAGGGCGAACACTGAAGCTTTCTTT.

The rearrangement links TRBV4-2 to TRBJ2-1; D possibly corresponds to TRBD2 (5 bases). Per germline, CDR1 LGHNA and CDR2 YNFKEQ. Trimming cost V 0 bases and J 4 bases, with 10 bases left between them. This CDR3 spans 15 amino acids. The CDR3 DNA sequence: TGTGCCAGCAGCCAAGAATCCGGAGGTTACAATGAGCAGTTCTTC. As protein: CASSQESGGYNEQFF.

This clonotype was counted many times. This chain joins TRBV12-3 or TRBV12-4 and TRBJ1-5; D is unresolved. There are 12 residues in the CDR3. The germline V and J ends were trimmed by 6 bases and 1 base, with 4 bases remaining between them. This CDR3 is CASRTSNQPQHF. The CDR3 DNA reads TGTGCCAGCAGAACCAGCAATCAGCCCCAGCATTTT.

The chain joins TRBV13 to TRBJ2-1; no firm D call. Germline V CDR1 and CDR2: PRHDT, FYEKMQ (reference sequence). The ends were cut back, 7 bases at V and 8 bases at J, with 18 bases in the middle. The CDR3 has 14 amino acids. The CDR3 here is CASNSGLEKDEQFF. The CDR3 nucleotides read TGTGCCAGCAACTCAGGCCTTGAGAAAGATGAGCAGTTCTTC.

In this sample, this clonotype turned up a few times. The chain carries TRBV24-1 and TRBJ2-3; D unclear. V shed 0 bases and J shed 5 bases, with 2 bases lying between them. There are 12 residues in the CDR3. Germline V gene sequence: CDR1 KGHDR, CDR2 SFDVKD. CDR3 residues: CATSDLGDTQYF. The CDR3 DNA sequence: TGTGCCACCAGTGATTTGGGAGATACGCAGTATTTT.

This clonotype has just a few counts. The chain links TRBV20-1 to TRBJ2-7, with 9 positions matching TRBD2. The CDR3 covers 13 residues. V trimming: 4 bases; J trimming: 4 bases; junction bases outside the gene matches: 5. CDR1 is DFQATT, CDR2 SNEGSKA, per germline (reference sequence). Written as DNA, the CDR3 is TGCAGTGCTATTTTGACTAGCGGATACGAGCAGTACTTC. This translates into CSAILTSGYEQYF.

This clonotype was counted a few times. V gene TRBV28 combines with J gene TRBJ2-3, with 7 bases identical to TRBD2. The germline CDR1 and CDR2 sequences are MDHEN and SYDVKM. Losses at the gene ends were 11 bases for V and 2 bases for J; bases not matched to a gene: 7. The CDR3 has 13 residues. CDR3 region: CAVHKRDTDTQYF. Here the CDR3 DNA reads TGTGCCGTTCACAAGCGGGACACAGATACGCAGTATTTT.

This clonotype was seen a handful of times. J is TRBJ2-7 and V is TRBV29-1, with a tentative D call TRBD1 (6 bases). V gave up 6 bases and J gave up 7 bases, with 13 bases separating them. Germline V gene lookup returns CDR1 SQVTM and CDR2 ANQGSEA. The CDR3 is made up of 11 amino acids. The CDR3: CSVGTPEEQYF. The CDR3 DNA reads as TGCAGCGTGGGGACACCGGAGGAGCAGTACTTC.

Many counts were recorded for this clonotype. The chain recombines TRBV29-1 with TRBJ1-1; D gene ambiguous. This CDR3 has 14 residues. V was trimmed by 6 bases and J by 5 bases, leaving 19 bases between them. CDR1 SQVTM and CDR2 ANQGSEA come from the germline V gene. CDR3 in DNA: TGCAGCGTAAGATCCGGAGATCTGGGGACTGAAGCTTTCTTT. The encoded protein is CSVRSGDLGTEAFF.

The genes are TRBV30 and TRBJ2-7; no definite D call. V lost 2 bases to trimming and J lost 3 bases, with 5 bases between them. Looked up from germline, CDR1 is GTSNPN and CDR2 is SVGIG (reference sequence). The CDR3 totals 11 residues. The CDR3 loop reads CAWSQRYEQYF. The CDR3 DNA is TGTGCCTGGAGTCAACGCTACGAGCAGTACTTC.

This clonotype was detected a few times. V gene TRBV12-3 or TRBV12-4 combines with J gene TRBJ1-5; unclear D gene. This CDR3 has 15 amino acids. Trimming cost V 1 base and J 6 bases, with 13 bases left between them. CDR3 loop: CASSLGGGVGQPQHF. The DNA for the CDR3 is TGTGCCAGCAGTTTAGGGGGTGGGGTAGGTCAGCCCCAGCATTTT.

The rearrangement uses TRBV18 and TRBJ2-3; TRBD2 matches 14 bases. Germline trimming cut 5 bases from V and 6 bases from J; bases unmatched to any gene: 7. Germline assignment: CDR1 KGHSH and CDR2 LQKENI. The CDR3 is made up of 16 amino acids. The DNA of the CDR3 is TGTGCCAGCTCATCTGGACTAGCGGGGGGTCGGGATACGCAGTATTTT. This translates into CASSSGLAGGRDTQYF. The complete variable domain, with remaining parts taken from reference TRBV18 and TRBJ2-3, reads NAGVMQNPRHLVRRRGQEARLRCSPMKGHSHVYWYRQLPEEGLKFMVYLQKENIIDESGMPKERFSAEFPKEGPSILRIQQVVRGDSAAYFCASSSGLAGGRDTQYFGPGTRLTVL.

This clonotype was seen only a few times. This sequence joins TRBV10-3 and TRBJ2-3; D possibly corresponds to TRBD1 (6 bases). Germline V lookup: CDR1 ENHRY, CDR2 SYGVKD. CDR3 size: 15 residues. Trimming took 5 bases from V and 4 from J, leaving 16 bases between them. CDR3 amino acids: CAISPGQTNSDTQYF. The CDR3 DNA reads TGTGCCATCAGTCCGGGACAAACCAATTCAGATACGCAGTATTTT.